These T cell receptor beta chains were read from a single sample in a study of control samples from healthy donors and cancer patients. Measured with immunoSEQ multiplex PCR; TCRdb has only the in-frame clones, and not every one. The repertoire holds 120,000 or so clones, 88% seen once, with around 3.9% in the top ten. Sequencing was carried out using PBMCs. These receptors originate from a woman aged 60-70 years with lung cancer. Each CDR3 is given without its conserved first and last residue. The order of the fields is V gene, J gene, CDR3 protein.

v_gene: TRBV11-3; j_gene: TRBJ2-1; CDR3aa: ASSLDGGGYNEQF
v_gene: TRBV20-1; j_gene: TRBJ1-1; CDR3aa: SATRQAGAF
v_gene: TRBV6-5; j_gene: TRBJ2-2; CDR3aa: ASRWPMNTGELF
v_gene: TRBV3-1/TRBV3-2; j_gene: TRBJ2-5; CDR3aa: ASSHNEETQY
v_gene: TRBV2; j_gene: TRBJ2-1; CDR3aa: ASSEAGTGNNEQF
v_gene: TRBV16; j_gene: TRBJ1-1; CDR3aa: ASSQSGSNTEAF
v_gene: TRBV9; j_gene: TRBJ1-1; CDR3aa: ASSVVGGSTEAF
v_gene: TRBV12-3/TRBV12-4; j_gene: TRBJ1-1; CDR3aa: ASRWTGGSEAF
v_gene: TRBV5-6; j_gene: TRBJ2-1; CDR3aa: ASSFTGGEQF
v_gene: TRBV24-1; j_gene: TRBJ1-3; CDR3aa: ATDSRGRSGNTIY
v_gene: TRBV25-1; j_gene: TRBJ1-6; CDR3aa: ASSEAVRANSPLH
v_gene: TRBV2; j_gene: TRBJ1-6; CDR3aa: ASSRVVARLDRRSPLH
v_gene: TRBV29-1; j_gene: TRBJ1-3; CDR3aa: SAEGVNSGNTIY
v_gene: TRBV5-4; j_gene: TRBJ1-1; CDR3aa: ASSLSSGVNTEAF
v_gene: TRBV28; j_gene: TRBJ1-4; CDR3aa: ASNSLGTGAEKLF
v_gene: TRBV11-3; j_gene: TRBJ1-1; CDR3aa: ASSPQGGGNTEAF
v_gene: TRBV7-2; j_gene: TRBJ2-5; CDR3aa: ASSLGLAGGPDGTQY
v_gene: TRBV5-1; j_gene: TRBJ2-2; CDR3aa: ASVPSVRGTNTGELF
v_gene: TRBV10-3; j_gene: TRBJ1-6; CDR3aa: AISEPLGTRDSFTASPLH
v_gene: TRBV19; j_gene: TRBJ2-1; CDR3aa: ASATGVGVDEQF
v_gene: TRBV24-1; j_gene: TRBJ1-2; CDR3aa: ATSDPGSYGYT
v_gene: TRBV7-9; j_gene: TRBJ2-3; CDR3aa: ASGRGDTDTQY
v_gene: TRBV11-3; j_gene: TRBJ2-5; CDR3aa: ASSSHRGQETQY
v_gene: TRBV2; j_gene: TRBJ1-5; CDR3aa: ASSDQGSNQPQH
v_gene: TRBV6-6; j_gene: TRBJ2-7; CDR3aa: ASTQVAGHEQY
v_gene: TRBV7-9; j_gene: TRBJ1-2; CDR3aa: ASSPMDRGLPYGYT
v_gene: TRBV18; j_gene: TRBJ1-4; CDR3aa: ASSPIGPGTGDEKLF
v_gene: TRBV7-9; j_gene: TRBJ1-4; CDR3aa: ASSARMANEKLF
v_gene: TRBV10-2; j_gene: TRBJ2-1; CDR3aa: ASCDSYPTYNEQF
v_gene: TRBV9; j_gene: TRBJ2-2; CDR3aa: ASSVYGGELF
v_gene: TRBV2; j_gene: TRBJ1-6; CDR3aa: ASSDARGFSPLH
v_gene: TRBV27; j_gene: TRBJ2-6; CDR3aa: ASSLVPPRATYSGANVLT
v_gene: TRBV3-1/TRBV3-2; j_gene: TRBJ2-7; CDR3aa: ASSQGPGSYEQY
v_gene: TRBV10-3; j_gene: TRBJ1-1; CDR3aa: AISESGTGNTEAF
v_gene: TRBV11-2; j_gene: TRBJ2-7; CDR3aa: ASSLQPIGDYEQY
v_gene: TRBV6-5; j_gene: TRBJ2-5; CDR3aa: ASYDRQGHQETQY
v_gene: TRBV19; j_gene: TRBJ2-2; CDR3aa: ASSVQGGTGELF
v_gene: TRBV12-5; j_gene: TRBJ1-3; CDR3aa: ASGSPPGQTGH
v_gene: TRBV15; j_gene: TRBJ1-5; CDR3aa: ATTGGGAQPQH
v_gene: TRBV5-1; j_gene: TRBJ1-4; CDR3aa: ASSLFPQGTGEKLF
v_gene: TRBV5-1; j_gene: TRBJ2-7; CDR3aa: ASGLNYEQY
v_gene: TRBV18; j_gene: TRBJ1-1; CDR3aa: ASSLDRNTEAF
v_gene: TRBV30; j_gene: TRBJ2-2; CDR3aa: AWRDRAAGELF
v_gene: TRBV19; j_gene: TRBJ2-3; CDR3aa: ASSPPGTGLRDTQY
v_gene: TRBV5-1; j_gene: TRBJ2-5; CDR3aa: ASSMGAGGLQETQY
v_gene: TRBV9; j_gene: TRBJ2-7; CDR3aa: ASSRDSYEQY
v_gene: TRBV6-1; j_gene: TRBJ2-1; CDR3aa: ASSEASGGAYNEQF
v_gene: TRBV5-1; j_gene: TRBJ1-6; CDR3aa: ASSLWGYNSPLH
v_gene: TRBV29-1; j_gene: TRBJ1-1; CDR3aa: SVEEYGTITEAF
v_gene: TRBV9; j_gene: TRBJ2-7; CDR3aa: ASSGSEWSGYEQY
v_gene: TRBV2; j_gene: TRBJ1-6; CDR3aa: ASSEGGANSPLH
v_gene: TRBV19; j_gene: TRBJ1-4; CDR3aa: ASTPQGGDEKLF
v_gene: TRBV7-9; j_gene: TRBJ2-5; CDR3aa: ASSLSVASQETQY
v_gene: TRBV18; j_gene: TRBJ2-7; CDR3aa: ASSLSTGTDSYEQY